This is a list of T cell receptor beta chains from one sample in a study of OX40 agonist ivuxolimab in advanced cancers. Clones were read by immunoSEQ multiplex PCR, and TCRdb kept only the in-frame ones, dropping some. The sample records approximately 45,000 clones, roughly 86% being singletons. This specimen consisted of CD4+ or CD8+ T cells sorted from blood, obtained in a trial of the OX40 agonist ivuxolimab. These receptors came from an adult with an advanced solid tumor such as melanoma, head and neck, liver or kidney cancer. Each CDR3 is given with its conserved first and last residue. The order of the fields is D gene, CDR3 length, V gene, J gene, clone size, CDR3 DNA, CDR3 protein. D genes are given only for firm matches. Clone size, where shown, is once, few, many, or a class for clones that have expanded.

D: TRBD2
length: 16
V: TRBV7-6
J: TRBJ2-5
size: -
DNA: TGTGCCAGCAGCTTAGGGGTAGCGGGAGCGCGGGAGACCCAGTACTTC
CDR3: CASSLGVAGARETQYF

D: -
length: 12
V: TRBV5-1
J: TRBJ2-1
size: -
DNA: TGCGCCAGCAGCTTGGCCTACAATGAGCAGTTCTTC
CDR3: CASSLAYNEQFF

D: -
length: 16
V: TRBV29-1
J: TRBJ1-1
size: -
DNA: TGCAGCGTTGAAGATGGTCTGAAAGCGGCGAACACTGAAGCTTTCTTT
CDR3: CSVEDGLKAANTEAFF

D: -
length: 15
V: TRBV9
J: TRBJ1-1
size: -
DNA: TGTGCCAGCAGCGTAGTACAGGGTTTTCTGACTGAAGCTTTCTTT
CDR3: CASSVVQGFLTEAFF

D: -
length: 12
V: TRBV4-1
J: TRBJ1-1
size: -
DNA: TGCGCCAGCAGCCTCGCCGGAGGGGAAGCTTTCTTT
CDR3: CASSLAGGEAFF

D: TRBD2
length: 15
V: TRBV19
J: TRBJ2-7
size: -
DNA: TGTGCCAGTAGTATTGCTAGCGGGAGTATTTACGAGCAGTACTTC
CDR3: CASSIASGSIYEQYF

D: -
length: 11
V: TRBV6-6
J: TRBJ1-4
size: -
DNA: TGTGCCAGCAGGACAGCTGAAAAACTGTTTTTT
CDR3: CASRTAEKLFF

D: -
length: 13
V: TRBV7-9
J: TRBJ2-2
size: few
DNA: TGTGCCTCACTACCGGAGAACACCGGGGAGCTGTTTTTT
CDR3: CASLPENTGELFF

D: -
length: 14
V: TRBV5-5
J: TRBJ1-1
size: -
DNA: TGTGCCAGCAGCCTGCGGGACCTGAACACTGAAGCTTTCTTT
CDR3: CASSLRDLNTEAFF

D: TRBD2
length: 15
V: TRBV7-9
J: TRBJ2-7
size: -
DNA: TGTGCCAGCAGCCATCTAGCGGGTGGTACCTACGAGCAGTACTTC
CDR3: CASSHLAGGTYEQYF

D: -
length: 13
V: TRBV4-2
J: TRBJ2-2
size: -
DNA: TGTGCCAGCAGCCACAGCTACACCGGGGAGCTGTTTTTT
CDR3: CASSHSYTGELFF

D: -
length: 16
V: TRBV4-2
J: TRBJ2-3
size: -
DNA: TGTGCCAGCACCCACCCCGGGACACTGGGCGCAGATACGCAGTATTTT
CDR3: CASTHPGTLGADTQYF

D: -
length: 14
V: TRBV7-9
J: TRBJ1-1
size: -
DNA: TGTGCCAGCAGTCTAGCTCGGGGGAGAACTGAAGCTTTCTTT
CDR3: CASSLARGRTEAFF